This entry describes one T cell receptor beta chain. What it recognizes is unknown. The sample is drawn from a study of graft-versus-host responses after intestinal transplantation. The overall study: Recipients had multivisceral, liver-intestinal, or isolated intestinal transplants. Study conclusions and caveats: Graft-donor T cell macrochimerism in patients accompanied high graft-versus-host to host-versus-graft clonal ratios in allografts. The authors found GvH clones in recipient marrow, some appearing first in ileum or blood. Circulating GvH clone levels at their peak were associated with HvG declines (early post-transplant).

The repertoire was sequenced with immunoSEQ multiplex PCR; TCRdb's copy has only in-frame clones and lacks some. Of about 130,000 clones listed, over 90% are singletons. Per germline, CDR1 MDHEN and CDR2 SYDVKM. This CDR3 comprises 16 residues. The V gene end was trimmed by 5 bases and the J gene end by 4 bases; junction bases not matched to a gene: 11. The TCR was taken from a human donor who received an intestinal transplant. V usage is TRBV28 and J usage is TRBJ1-2, with 9 bases fitting TRBD1. The sequencing here drew on unstimulated CD4+ T cells sorted from spleen or lymph node cells, taken before intestinal transplant. As DNA, the CDR3 is TGTGCCAGCAGTAGCCCGGTCGGACAGGGGCGCTATGGCTACACCTTC. Its translation is CASSSPVGQGRYGYTF.